The T cell receptor (beta chain) under discussion was sequenced for a study of T cells after yellow fever vaccination (dated by TCRdb to the late 2010s). Background for the entire study: The SMART-Seq v4 Ultra Low Input RNA kit was used to prepare libraries from fractions with low cell numbers. Blood was drawn at multiple timepoints before and after primary and secondary immunization, with bulk PBMC replicates and cell subsets isolated. Two healthy male donors, one aged 18 to 30 and one aged 30 to 40 years, made up the cohort. To track T-cell clones before and after primary and booster YFV17D yellow fever vaccination, bulk TCR alpha and beta repertoires were sequenced longitudinally. Results and caveats for the whole study, not just this receptor: A small fraction of clonotypes appeared in both the CD4 and CD8 compartments, likely as a result of convergent recombination. The study included only a couple of donors, which limits how far the findings can be generalized. Compared with the primary T-cell response, the secondary T-cell response was faster but weaker, reaching its peak on day 5 rather than on day 15. FACS-sorted repertoires could contain abundant contaminating clonotypes from the bulk population, so computational filtering was required. After the booster, most clones that had expanded after primary vaccination were detected again (around 97% of CD4 and roughly 86% of CD8), suggesting broad maintenance of memory.

TCR cDNA was synthesized by 5'RACE template switching, which introduced a universal primer site and unique molecular identifiers. Priming for cDNA synthesis came from both the TCR alpha and TCR beta constant segments. Libraries were amplified in two PCR steps, with sample barcodes and sequencing adapters added in the second step. Libraries were sequenced on Illumina HiSeq 2500 (2x100 bp) or NovaSeq (2x150 bp). Per the source publication's procedure: Reads were demultiplexed and collapsed into UMI consensus sequences with MIGEC, and V(D)J alignment was performed with MiXCR. Using edgeR on replicate PBMC samples, clonotypes were called vaccine-responding if FDR was below 0.01 and the log2 fold change was above 5 up to day 15. CD4 or CD8 identity was assigned to each bulk clonotype according to whether the clonotype was present at higher abundance in the sequenced CD4 repertoire or the sequenced CD8 repertoire. In-frame beta chains were kept once TCRdb had trimmed the public reads at Q25 with fastp and called clones with MiXCR. Each CDR3 protein gets just one entry, which takes the most common genes and DNA from the rows behind it. The V and J calls come from TCRdb's annotation, not from the publication. The sample includes more than 110,000 distinct CDR3 sequences, with under 7% observed a single time. Of the sample, 0.5% to 0.65% is held by the ten largest clones.

The CDR3, cysteine through phenylalanine, is 16 amino acids long. CDR3 DNA is the only sequence kept; it has 48 bases, read in frame from the first base. CDR1 and CDR2 are read off the germline V gene (reference sequence) as DFQATT and SNEGSKA. V is pruned by 6 bases and J by 7 bases, leaving 14 bases of the junction without a gene match. In light of the paper, this sample's treatment or condition label describes: live attenuated yellow fever vaccine strain. PBMCs were isolated from peripheral blood using a standard Ficoll-Paque protocol. Dynabeads CD4 and CD8 positive selection kits were used to isolate CD4 and CD8 T-cell fractions. TriZol was used to extract RNA from bulk PBMCs, CD4 and CD8 fractions, and dextramer-positive and dextramer-negative fractions. For this clonotype: The target of this receptor is not known. No base quality values were provided; no much bigger clone lies one nucleotide off.

In this chain, TRBV20-1 is recombined with TRBJ2-2, with 10 bases matching TRBD2. The sample consisted of CD4+ T cells sorted from PBMCs, taken 10 days after the yellow fever booster vaccination. The source is a man aged 25 to 40 who received the YFV17D yellow fever vaccine. The CDR3 in this case is CSAFRSGRAIGGELFF. The nucleotides are TGCAGTGCCTTTCGGAGCGGGAGGGCCATCGGCGGGGAGCTGTTTTTT.